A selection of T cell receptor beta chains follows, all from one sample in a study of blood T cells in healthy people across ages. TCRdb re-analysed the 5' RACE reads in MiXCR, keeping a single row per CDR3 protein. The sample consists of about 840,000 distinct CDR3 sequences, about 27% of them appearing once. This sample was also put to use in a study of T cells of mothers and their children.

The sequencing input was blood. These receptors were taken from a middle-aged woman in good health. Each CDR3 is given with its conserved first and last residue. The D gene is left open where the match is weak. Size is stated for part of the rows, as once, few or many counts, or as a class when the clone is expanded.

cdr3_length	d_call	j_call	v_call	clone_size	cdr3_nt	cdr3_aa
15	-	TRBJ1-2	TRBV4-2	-	TGTGCCAGCAGCCAAGTGCTCGTCGAAAGGTTCGGCTACACCTTC	CASSQVLVERFGYTF
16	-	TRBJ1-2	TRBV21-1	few	TGTGCCAGCAGCAGCCCTGGGGACAGGGCGAACTATGGCTACACCTTC	CASSSPGDRANYGYTF
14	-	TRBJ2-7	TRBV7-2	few	TGTGCCAGCAGCTGCCCACTTGACAGCTACGAGCAGTACTTC	CASSCPLDSYEQYF
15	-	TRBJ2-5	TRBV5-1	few	TGCGCCAGCAGCTTGGATAGGACAGTCGAAGAGACCCAGTACTTC	CASSLDRTVEETQYF
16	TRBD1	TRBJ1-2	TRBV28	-	TGTGCCAGCAACAAAAAGTCATTTCGACAGGGCTATGGCTACACCTTC	CASNKKSFRQGYGYTF
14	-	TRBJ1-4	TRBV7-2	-	TGTGCCAGCAGGGCGGGTGCAACTAATGAAAAACTGTTTTTT	CASRAGATNEKLFF
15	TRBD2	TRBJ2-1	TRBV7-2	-	TGTGCCAGCAGCAAGACTAGCGGGGCGTACAATGAGCAGTTCTTC	CASSKTSGAYNEQFF
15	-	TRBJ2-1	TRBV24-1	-	TGTGCCACCAGTGATCACAGGAGTCCCTACAATGAGCAGTTCTTC	CATSDHRSPYNEQFF
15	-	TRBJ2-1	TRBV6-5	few	TGTGCCAGCAGTTACCTCGCAGGGAGGTACAATGAGCAGTTCTTC	CASSYLAGRYNEQFF
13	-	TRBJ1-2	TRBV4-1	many	TGCGCCAGCAGCCCCAGATTGTCTTATGGCTACACCTTC	CASSPRLSYGYTF
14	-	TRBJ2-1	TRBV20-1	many	TGCAGTGCTAGAGATCTTCAGAGTGTCAATGAGCAGTTCTTC	CSARDLQSVNEQFF
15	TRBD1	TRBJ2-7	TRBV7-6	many	TGTGCCAGCAGCTTAAGCAGGGGGCGCGACGGGGAGCAGTACTTC	CASSLSRGRDGEQYF
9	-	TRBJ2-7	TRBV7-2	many	TGTGCCAGCAAGGGCGAGCAGTACTTC	CASKGEQYF
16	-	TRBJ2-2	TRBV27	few	TGTGCCAGTAAGGACTCTGGGTATACGGACACCGGGGAGCTGTTTTTT	CASKDSGYTDTGELFF
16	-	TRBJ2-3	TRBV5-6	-	TGTGCCAGCAGTCCTGTTGACATGTTTGAGCGGGATACGCAGTATTTT	CASSPVDMFERDTQYF
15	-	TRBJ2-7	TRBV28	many	TGTGCCAGCAGTTTTCCGGGGGCAGGAACCTACGAGCAGTACTTC	CASSFPGAGTYEQYF
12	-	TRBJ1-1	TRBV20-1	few	TGCAGTGCCGCGGACAGTTCAATCAAGGCTTTCTTT	CSAADSSIKAFF
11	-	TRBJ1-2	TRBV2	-	TGTGCCAGCAGTGAATATGTGACCCACACCTTC	CASSEYVTHTF
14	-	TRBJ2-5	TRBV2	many	TGTGCCAGCACGGGAGAGGTGTACCAAGAGACCCAGTACTTC	CASTGEVYQETQYF
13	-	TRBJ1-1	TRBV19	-	TGTGCCAGTAGTATAGGCAGGGCCACTGAAGCTTTCTTT	CASSIGRATEAFF
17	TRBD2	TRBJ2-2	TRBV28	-	TGTGCCAGCAGTTATGTAGCGGGGGTGAAGGACACCGGGGAGCTGTTTTTT	CASSYVAGVKDTGELFF
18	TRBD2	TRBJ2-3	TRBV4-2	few	TGTGCCAGCAGCCAAGAGGACTGGGCTAGCGGGGGGACAGATACGCAGTATTTT	CASSQEDWASGGTDTQYF
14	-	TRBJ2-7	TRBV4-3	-	TGCGCCAGCAGCCATGTCGCGTCCCGGGCTGAGCAGTACTTC	CASSHVASRAEQYF
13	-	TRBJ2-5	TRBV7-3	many	TGTGCCAGCGGCTCAGGGGCACAAGAGACCCAGTACTTC	CASGSGAQETQYF
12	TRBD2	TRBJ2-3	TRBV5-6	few	TGTGCCAGCAGCCCCCGGGGGGGTACGCAGTATTTT	CASSPRGGTQYF
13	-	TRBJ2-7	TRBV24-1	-	TGTGCCACCAGTGATTTGATGAGAGACGAGCAGTACTTC	CATSDLMRDEQYF
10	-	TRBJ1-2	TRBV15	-	TGTGCCACCACTACAGGGAGTGACACCTTC	CATTTGSDTF
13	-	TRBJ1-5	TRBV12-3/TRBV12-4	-	TGTGCCAGCTCAACTGGCAGGGAACAGCCCCAGCATTTT	CASSTGREQPQHF
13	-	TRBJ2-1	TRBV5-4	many	TGTGCCAGCAGCTTTCTAGGGGGGAATGAGCAGTTCTTC	CASSFLGGNEQFF
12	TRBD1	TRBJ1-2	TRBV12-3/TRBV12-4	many	TGTGCCAGCGGGACAGGGGGCAATGGCTACACCTTC	CASGTGGNGYTF
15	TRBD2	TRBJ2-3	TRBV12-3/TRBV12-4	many	TGTGCCAGCAGCGACCTAGCGGGGGTAGCAGATACGCAGTATTTT	CASSDLAGVADTQYF
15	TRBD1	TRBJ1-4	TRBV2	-	TGTGCCAGCAGGGCCGAACAGGGGATCGAAGAAAAACGGTTTTTT	CASRAEQGIEEKRFF
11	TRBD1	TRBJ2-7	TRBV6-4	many	TGTGCCAGCAGAACAGGGGACGAGCAGTACTTC	CASRTGDEQYF
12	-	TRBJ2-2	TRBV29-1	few	TGCAGCGTTGTCGTGAACACCGGGGAGCTGTTTTTT	CSVVVNTGELFF
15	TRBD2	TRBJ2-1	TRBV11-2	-	TGTGCCAGCAGCGAACTAGCGGGGGGGCGGGGTGAGCAGTTCTTC	CASSELAGGRGEQFF
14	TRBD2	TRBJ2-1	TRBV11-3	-	TGTGCCAGCGGGTGGGGCGGGGGAACTAATGAGCAGTTCTTC	CASGWGGGTNEQFF
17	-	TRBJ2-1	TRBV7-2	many	TGTGCCAGCAGCTTAGGGCGAGGCCTACTCTCCTACAATGAGCAGTTCTTC	CASSLGRGLLSYNEQFF
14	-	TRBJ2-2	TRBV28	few	TGTGCCAGCAGTTTAGAAGTTTACACCGGGGAGCTGTTTTTT	CASSLEVYTGELFF
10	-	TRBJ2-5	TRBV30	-	TGTGCCTGTTCAGGATCGACCCAGTACTTC	CACSGSTQYF
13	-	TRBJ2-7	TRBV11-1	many	TGTGCCAGCGGGAGGCAAAGCCTTTACGAGCAGTACTTC	CASGRQSLYEQYF
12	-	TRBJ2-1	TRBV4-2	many	TGTGCCAGCAGCTCATCGGATGGACGGCAGTTCTTC	CASSSSDGRQFF
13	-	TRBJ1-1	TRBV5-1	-	TGCGCCAGCACGATGGGGGGTCGAACTGAAGCTTTCTTT	CASTMGGRTEAFF
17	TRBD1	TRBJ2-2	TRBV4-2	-	TGTGCCAGCAGCCAAGCAGGGGGCCGTGGTGACACCGGGGAGCTGTTTTTT	CASSQAGGRGDTGELFF
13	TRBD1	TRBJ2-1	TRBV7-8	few	TGTGCCAGCAGCTGGGACAGGGGCTATGAGCAGTTCTTC	CASSWDRGYEQFF
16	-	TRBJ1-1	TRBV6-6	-	TGTGCCAGCAGTCCACTAGGCACAGGCAAGAACACTGAAGCTTTCTTT	CASSPLGTGKNTEAFF
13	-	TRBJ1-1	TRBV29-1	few	TGCAGCGGTTCCACAGGGCCAGACACTGAAGCTTTCTTT	CSGSTGPDTEAFF
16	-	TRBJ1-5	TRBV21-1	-	TGTGCCAGCAGCAAAGATAAGGGTGACTCTAATCAGCCCCAGCATTTT	CASSKDKGDSNQPQHF
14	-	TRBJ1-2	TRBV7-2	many	TGTGCCAGCAGCTTAGAATTGGGGCAGCGTGGCTACACCTTC	CASSLELGQRGYTF
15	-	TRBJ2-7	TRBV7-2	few	TGTGCCAGCAGCTTTAACTCTAGAAGGTGGTACGAGCAGTACTTC	CASSFNSRRWYEQYF
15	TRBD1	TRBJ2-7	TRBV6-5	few	TGTGCCAGCAGTGAAAGGGACAGGGTAGTCCACGAGCAGTACTTC	CASSERDRVVHEQYF
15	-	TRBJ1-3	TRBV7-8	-	TGTGCCAGCAGCCCAGGGGAGATCACTGGAAACACCATATATTTT	CASSPGEITGNTIYF
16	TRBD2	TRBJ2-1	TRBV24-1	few	TGTGCCACCAGTGACCTCTCGGGGGGGCTCTACAATGAGCAGTTCTTC	CATSDLSGGLYNEQFF
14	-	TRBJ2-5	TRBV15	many	TGTGCCACCAGCAGAGATGGTCCAAAAGAGACCCAGTACTTC	CATSRDGPKETQYF
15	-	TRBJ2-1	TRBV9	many	TGTGCCAGCAGCGTCGGGGTCTTTATGGACAATGAGCAGTTCTTC	CASSVGVFMDNEQFF
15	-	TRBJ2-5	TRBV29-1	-	TGCAGCGCCCGACCCCTCGGGGCGCGGGTGGAGACCCAGTACTTC	CSARPLGARVETQYF
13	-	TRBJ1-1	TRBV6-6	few	TGTGCCAGCAGGAGAGGATCAAACACTGAAGCTTTCTTT	CASRRGSNTEAFF
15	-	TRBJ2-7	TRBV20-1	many	TGCAGTGCTAGTGGGCACGCAGGGAGCTCCTACGAGCAGTACTTC	CSASGHAGSSYEQYF
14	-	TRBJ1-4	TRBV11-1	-	TGTGCCAGCAGCTCCCCCACGAGGAAGGAAAAACTGTTTTTT	CASSSPTRKEKLFF
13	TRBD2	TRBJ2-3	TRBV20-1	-	TGCAGTGCTAGAAGCGGGAGCTCAGATACGCAGTATTTT	CSARSGSSDTQYF
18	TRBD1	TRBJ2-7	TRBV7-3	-	TGTGCCAGCAGCTTACACAGGGGCCAGCGGACAGTTGCGAGTGAGCAGTACTTC	CASSLHRGQRTVASEQYF